This is a list of T cell receptor beta chains from one sample in a study of T cells after posttransplantation cyclophosphamide. Clones were read by immunoSEQ multiplex PCR, and TCRdb kept only the in-frame ones, dropping some. This sample has approximately 16,000 clones; approximately 84% occur once, and the top ten carry 5%. Here the sequenced sample was PBMCs, taken roughly 57 weeks after allogeneic stem cell transplant with calcineurin inhibitor and methotrexate. The receptors come from a male patient younger than 30 who received an allogeneic stem cell transplant from a related donor, was CMV-positive, and had no GVHD. A subset of T cells may come from the graft donor. Both conserved end residues are part of each CDR3. The D gene is left open where the match is weak. Size tells how often a clone was seen (once, few, many) or the class of an expanded clone, and some rows leave it out.

clone size	V gene	J gene	D gene	CDR3 DNA	CDR3 protein
few	TRBV30	TRBJ1-6	-	TGTGCCTGGAGTGTACAGGTTAATTCACCCCTCCACTTT	CAWSVQVNSPLHF
few	TRBV4-3	TRBJ2-3	TRBD2	TGCGCCAGCAGCCAAATCGGACTAGCGGAGGGGAGAGATACGCAGTATTTT	CASSQIGLAEGRDTQYF
-	TRBV14	TRBJ2-1	-	TGTGCCAGCAGCCAAGATCCGGGAGACTCCTACAGTGAGCAGTTCTTC	CASSQDPGDSYSEQFF
-	TRBV27	TRBJ2-7	-	TGTGCCAGCAGTTTGCAGGGCGCCTACGAGCAGTACTTC	CASSLQGAYEQYF
-	TRBV6-5	TRBJ2-7	TRBD1	TGTGCCAGCACTCTAGGACAGGGGCTTGGGCAGCAGTACTTC	CASTLGQGLGQQYF
once	TRBV18	TRBJ1-1	-	TGTGCCAGCTCGCCCCAGGGAAGCGACACTGAAGCTTTCTTT	CASSPQGSDTEAFF
few	TRBV19	TRBJ2-2	-	TGTGCCAGTATTGAGGGGAACACCGGGGAGCTGTTTTTT	CASIEGNTGELFF
-	TRBV28	TRBJ1-1	-	TGTGCCAGCAGTTTAAACCTTACTCCGTCTGAAGCTTTCTTT	CASSLNLTPSEAFF
few	TRBV6-5	TRBJ2-7	-	TGTGCCAGCAGTTTCCGGGACTCCTACGAGCAGTACTTC	CASSFRDSYEQYF
-	TRBV7-2	TRBJ2-7	TRBD2	TGTGCCAGCAGCTTATCTGCGCGGGAGGGCGAGCAGTACTTC	CASSLSAREGEQYF
-	TRBV29-1	TRBJ1-1	TRBD1	TGCAGCGTTGCCGGGACAGTTATGGTAGGGACTGAAGCTTTCTTT	CSVAGTVMVGTEAFF
-	TRBV20-1	TRBJ1-6	-	TGCAGTGCTCGGCAAGGCGACTCCCTCCACTTT	CSARQGDSLHF
-	TRBV30	TRBJ1-1	-	TGTGCCTGGAGTGACTCGGGACACGCGAACACTGAAGCTTTCTTT	CAWSDSGHANTEAFF
-	TRBV4-3	TRBJ2-2	TRBD1	TGCGCCAGCAGCCAGAGCGGCAGGGGGCTCGGGACCGGGGAGCTGTTTTTT	CASSQSGRGLGTGELFF
-	TRBV28	TRBJ2-3	-	TGTGCCAGCAGTTCATATAGCGACCCGAACCCGAGCACAGATACGCAGTATTTT	CASSSYSDPNPSTDTQYF
-	TRBV7-6	TRBJ2-7	TRBD1	TGTGCCAGCAGCTTAGTAGGACAGGGGCCTCCTGTCGAGCAGTACTTC	CASSLVGQGPPVEQYF
-	TRBV7-2	TRBJ2-7	TRBD2	TGTGCCAGCAGCTTGCGGGAGAAGGGCGAGCAGTACTTC	CASSLREKGEQYF
-	TRBV27	TRBJ2-1	-	TGTGCCAGCAGTTTATCGGGGGGGCCAAGACAACTCTACAATGAGCAGTTCTTC	CASSLSGGPRQLYNEQFF
-	TRBV15	TRBJ2-7	TRBD1	TGTGCCACCAGCAAATCGGGACAGGGATACGAGCAGTACTTC	CATSKSGQGYEQYF
-	TRBV10-1	TRBJ1-2	-	TGCGCCAGGGGTCAGGCACGCTATGGCTACACCTTC	CARGQARYGYTF
-	TRBV25-1	TRBJ1-1	-	TGTGCCAGCAGCCTGAATCTCCCAGGTTCGGCTGAAGCTTTCTTT	CASSLNLPGSAEAFF
-	TRBV7-3	TRBJ2-7	-	TGTGCCAGCAGCATAGGCGGGAAAATCTACGAGCAGTACTTC	CASSIGGKIYEQYF
once	TRBV6-5	TRBJ2-1	TRBD2	TGTGCCAGCAGCCCGACTAGCGGGAGCTACAATGAGCAGTTCTTC	CASSPTSGSYNEQFF